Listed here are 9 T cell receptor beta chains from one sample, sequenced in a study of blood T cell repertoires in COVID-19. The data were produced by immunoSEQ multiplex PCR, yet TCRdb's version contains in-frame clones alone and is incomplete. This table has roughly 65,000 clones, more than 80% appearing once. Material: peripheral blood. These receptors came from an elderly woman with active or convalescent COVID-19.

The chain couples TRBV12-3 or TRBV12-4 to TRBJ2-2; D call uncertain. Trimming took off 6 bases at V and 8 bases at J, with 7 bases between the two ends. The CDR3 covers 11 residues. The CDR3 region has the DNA TGTGCCAGCAGCCCTCGGGGGGAGCTGTTTTTT. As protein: CASSPRGELFF.

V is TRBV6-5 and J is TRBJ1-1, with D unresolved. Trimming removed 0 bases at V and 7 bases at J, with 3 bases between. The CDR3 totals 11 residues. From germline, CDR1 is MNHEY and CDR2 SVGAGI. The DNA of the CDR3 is TGTGCCAGCAGTTACTCCTTTGAAGCTTTCTTT. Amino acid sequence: CASSYSFEAFF.

In DNA, the CDR3 is TGTGCCAGCAGACAGGATTCGAGCTCCTACGAGCAGTACTTC. Protein: CASRQDSSSYEQYF. The chain combines TRBV2 with TRBJ2-7; tentatively, D is TRBD1 (5 bases). Germline values: CDR1 SNHLY, CDR2 FYNNEI. This CDR3 has 14 amino acids. Trimming removed 6 bases from V and 0 bases from J, with 12 bases in between.

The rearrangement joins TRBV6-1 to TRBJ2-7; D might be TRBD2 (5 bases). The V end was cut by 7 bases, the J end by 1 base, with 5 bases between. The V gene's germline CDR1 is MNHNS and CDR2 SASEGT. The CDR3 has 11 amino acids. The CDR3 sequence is CASTGSYEQYF. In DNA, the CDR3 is TGTGCCAGCACGGGGTCCTACGAGCAGTACTTC.

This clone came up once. CDR3: CASSQQGGSNQPQHF. In DNA, the CDR3 is TGTGCCAGCAGCCAACAGGGGGGAAGCAATCAGCCCCAGCATTTT. This chain connects TRBV3-1 (or the pseudogene TRBV3-2) to TRBJ1-5, with TRBD1 matching 7 bases. The junction had 2 bases not matched to a gene; V was cut back by 2 bases and J by 1 base. The CDR3 is made up of 15 amino acids. Germline lookup yields CDR1 LGHDT and CDR2 YNNKEL (reference sequence).

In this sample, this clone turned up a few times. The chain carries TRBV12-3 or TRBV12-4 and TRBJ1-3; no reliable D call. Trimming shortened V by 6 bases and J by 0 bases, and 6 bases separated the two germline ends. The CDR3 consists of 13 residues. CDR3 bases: TGTGCCAGCAGAACTGTCTCTGGAAACACCATATATTTT. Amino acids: CASRTVSGNTIYF.

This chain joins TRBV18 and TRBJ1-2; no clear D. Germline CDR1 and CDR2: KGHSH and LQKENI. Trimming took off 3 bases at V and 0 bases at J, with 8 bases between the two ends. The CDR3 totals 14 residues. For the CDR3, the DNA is TGTGCCAGCTCACCCGTGGCAGCTAACTATGGCTACACCTTC. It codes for CASSPVAANYGYTF.

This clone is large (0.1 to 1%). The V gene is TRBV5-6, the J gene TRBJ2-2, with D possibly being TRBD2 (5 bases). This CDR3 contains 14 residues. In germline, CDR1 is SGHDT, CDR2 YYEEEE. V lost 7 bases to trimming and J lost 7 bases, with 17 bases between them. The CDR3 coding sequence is TGTGCCAGCCAAAGCGGACTCTGGGGCGGGGAGCTGTTTTTT. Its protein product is CASQSGLWGGELFF.

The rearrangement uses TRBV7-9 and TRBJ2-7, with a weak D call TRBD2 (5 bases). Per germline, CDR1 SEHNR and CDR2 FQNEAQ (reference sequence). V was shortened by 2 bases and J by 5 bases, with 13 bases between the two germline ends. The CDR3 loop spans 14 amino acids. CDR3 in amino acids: CASSLIAGGDEQYF. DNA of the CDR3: TGTGCCAGCAGCTTAATTGCGGGTGGCGACGAGCAGTACTTC.